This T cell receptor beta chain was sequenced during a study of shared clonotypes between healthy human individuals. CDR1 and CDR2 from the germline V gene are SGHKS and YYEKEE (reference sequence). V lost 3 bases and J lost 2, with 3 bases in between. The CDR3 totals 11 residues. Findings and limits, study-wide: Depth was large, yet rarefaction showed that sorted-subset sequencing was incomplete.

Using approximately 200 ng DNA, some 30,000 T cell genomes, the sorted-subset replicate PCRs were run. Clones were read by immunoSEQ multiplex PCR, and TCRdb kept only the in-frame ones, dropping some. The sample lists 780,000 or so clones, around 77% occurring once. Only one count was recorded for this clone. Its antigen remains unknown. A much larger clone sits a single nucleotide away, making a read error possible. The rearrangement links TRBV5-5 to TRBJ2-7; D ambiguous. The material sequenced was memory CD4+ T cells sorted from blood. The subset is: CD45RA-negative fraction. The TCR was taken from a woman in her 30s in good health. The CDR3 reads CASSSPYEQYF. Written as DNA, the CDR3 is TGTGCCAGCAGCTCCCCCTACGAGCAGTACTTC.